Presented here are 6 T cell receptor beta chains from one specimen sequenced in a study of post-analysis software for immune sequencing data. Study-level results: Compared with controls, patients had more of 4 to 6 TRBV segments, including TRBV5-6, TRBV5-1 and TRBV20-1.

For these receptors, no antigen is known. cDNA libraries for TCR beta contained unique molecular identifiers. TCRdb fed the PCR reads into MiXCR, producing one record per CDR3 protein. The table has a few hundred thousand distinct CDR3 sequences, roughly 38% seen once. The sample was blood. These receptors were obtained from a girl aged 2-10 years with multiple sclerosis.

The gene calls are TRBV27 and TRBJ1-1, with 12 bases lining up with TRBD1. CDR3 length: 16 amino acids. Germline loops: CDR1 MNHEY, CDR2 SMNVEV (reference sequence). The V segment lost 5 bases and the J segment 0 bases; nucleotides outside the gene matches: 4. The CDR3 loop is CASSTGQGAMNTEAFF. The CDR3 nucleotides are TGTGCCAGCAGTACGGGACAGGGGGCCATGAACACTGAAGCTTTCTTT.

The V call is TRBV20-1, the J call TRBJ2-3; D may be TRBD1 or TRBD2 (5 bases each). The CDR3 has 13 residues. CDR1 DFQATT and CDR2 SNEGSKA come from the germline V gene (reference sequence). V shed 3 bases and J shed 5 bases, with 12 bases lying between them. The CDR3 here is CSASLGEGDTQYF. DNA for the CDR3: TGCAGTGCTAGTTTGGGGGAAGGAGATACGCAGTATTTT.

J is TRBJ2-1 and V is TRBV15; D may be TRBD2 (5 bases). V was cut by 1 base and J by 9 bases, with 10 bases left in between. Germline V gene lookup returns CDR1 LNHNV and CDR2 YYDKDF (reference sequence). This CDR3 contains 13 residues. CDR3 residues: CATSRGRGREQFF. Written as DNA, the CDR3 is TGTGCCACCAGCAGAGGTCGAGGGCGTGAGCAGTTCTTC.

The rearrangement joins TRBV3-1 to TRBJ2-7; tentative D call: TRBD1 (7 bases). V gave up 4 bases and J gave up 6 bases, with 16 bases separating them. The germline gives CDR1 LGHDT, CDR2 YNNKEL (reference sequence). The CDR3 has 14 amino acids. Here the CDR3 DNA reads TGTGCCAGCAGCCGAGGGGGGACAGCCGCCGAGCAGTACTTC. Its translation: CASSRGGTAAEQYF.

The chain carries TRBV10-3 and TRBJ2-7, with TRBD2 matching 11 bases. J lost 0 bases, V lost 2 bases, and 3 bases had no gene match. This CDR3 has 16 residues. CDR1 and CDR2 from the germline V gene are ENHRY and SYGVKD. CDR3 DNA: TGTGCCATCAGTGAGGGGACTAGCGGTAGCTCCTACGAGCAGTACTTC. The encoded protein is CAISEGTSGSSYEQYF.

The V call is TRBV10-3, the J call TRBJ2-1; D remains ambiguous. Per germline, CDR1 ENHRY and CDR2 SYGVKD. V was shortened by 2 bases and J by 8 bases, with 10 bases between the two germline ends. This CDR3 is built from 13 residues. In DNA form, the CDR3 reads TGTGCCATCAGTGAGCCCAGGTCGGATGAGCAGTTCTTC. This codes for CAISEPRSDEQFF.